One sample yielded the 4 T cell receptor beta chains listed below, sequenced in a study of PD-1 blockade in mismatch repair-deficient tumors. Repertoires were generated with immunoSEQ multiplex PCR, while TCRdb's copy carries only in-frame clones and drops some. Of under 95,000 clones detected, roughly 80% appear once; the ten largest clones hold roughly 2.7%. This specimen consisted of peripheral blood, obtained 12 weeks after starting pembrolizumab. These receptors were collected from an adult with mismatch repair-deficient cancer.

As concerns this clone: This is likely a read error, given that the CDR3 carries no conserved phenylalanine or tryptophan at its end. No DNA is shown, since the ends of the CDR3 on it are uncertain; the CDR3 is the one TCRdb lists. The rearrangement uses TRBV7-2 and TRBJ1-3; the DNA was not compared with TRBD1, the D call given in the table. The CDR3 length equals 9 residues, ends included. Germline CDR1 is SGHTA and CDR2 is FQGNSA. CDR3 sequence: CASSLDRGR.

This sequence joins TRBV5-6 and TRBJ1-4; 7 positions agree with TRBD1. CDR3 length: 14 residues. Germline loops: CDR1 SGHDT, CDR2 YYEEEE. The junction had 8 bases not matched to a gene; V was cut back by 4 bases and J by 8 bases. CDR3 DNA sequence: TGTGCCAGCAGCGAAAACAGGGGCTCCGAAAAACTGTTTTTT. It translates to CASSENRGSEKLFF.

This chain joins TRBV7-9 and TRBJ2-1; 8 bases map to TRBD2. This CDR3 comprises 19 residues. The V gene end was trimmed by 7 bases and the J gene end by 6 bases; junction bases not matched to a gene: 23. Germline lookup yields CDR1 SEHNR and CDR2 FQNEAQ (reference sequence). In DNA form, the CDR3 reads TGTGCCAGCACCTCTCGGAGTGAAGGGAGCGGGAGTGGTGTCAATGAGCAGTTCTTC. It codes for CASTSRSEGSGSGVNEQFF. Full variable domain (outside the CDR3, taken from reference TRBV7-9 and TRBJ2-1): DTGVSQNPRHKITKRGQNVTFRCDPISEHNRLYWYRQTLGQGPEFLTYFQNEAQLEKSRLLSDRFSAERPKGSFSTLEIQRTEQGDSAMYLCASTSRSEGSGSGVNEQFFGPGTRLTVL.

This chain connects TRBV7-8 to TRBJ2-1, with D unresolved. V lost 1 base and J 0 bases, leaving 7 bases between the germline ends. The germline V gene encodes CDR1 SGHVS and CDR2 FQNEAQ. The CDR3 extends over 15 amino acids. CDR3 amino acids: CASSLEGLSYNEQFF. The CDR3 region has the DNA TGTGCCAGCAGCTTAGAAGGCCTCTCCTACAATGAGCAGTTCTTC.